Following are 24 T cell receptor beta chains from one sample sequenced in a study of T-cell memory formation after mild COVID-19 (dated by TCRdb to the early 2020s). Library preparation used 5' RACE. Instrument on record: Illumina NovaSeq 6000. Starting from the raw public reads, TCRdb applied fastp trimming at Q25, assembled clones with MiXCR and retained in-frame beta chains. CDR3 protein sequences are deduplicated, and each keeps its most common genes and DNA. The sample contains some 200,000 distinct CDR3 sequences, 7.5% to 10% of them found a single time. The ten largest clones capture roughly 4% of the sample. The sequenced sample was PBMCs or a T cell subset sorted from them (not recorded which). Receptors were obtained from a man aged 18-30 years who had mild COVID-19 (a few samples of this study predate the infection). The sample titles of this study are shuffled in the database, so cell type and time point are left out; the donor was told from shared clones.

The chain recombines TRBV5-1 with TRBJ2-1; tentative D call: TRBD2 (7 bases). Germline CDR1 and CDR2: SGHRS and YFSETQ. The CDR3 is 16 residues long. V was clipped by 7 bases and J by 2 bases, with 19 bases between them. The CDR3 bases are TGCGCCAGCCGTACGGGCGGGGGCCTTGCCTACAATGAGCAGTTCTTC. Its protein product is CASRTGGGLAYNEQFF.

This clonotype was recorded many times. V gene TRBV5-1 combines with J gene TRBJ2-5, with no clear D. Per the germline V gene, CDR1 is SGHRS and CDR2 is YFSETQ. The CDR3 totals 13 residues. Trimming stripped 0 bases from V and 1 base from J, with 4 bases between. CDR3 sequence reads: CASSLGPQETQYF. The CDR3 DNA is TGCGCCAGCAGCTTGGGGCCCCAAGAGACCCAGTACTTC.

The genes are TRBV5-1 and TRBJ2-1, with a weak D call TRBD1 (6 bases). Trimming shortened V by 0 bases and J by 4 bases, and 11 bases separated the two germline ends. CDR1 and CDR2 from the germline V gene are SGHRS and YFSETQ. The CDR3 covers 15 residues. The CDR3 DNA sequence: TGCGCCAGCAGCTTGGACCCACAGGGTTACAATGAGCAGTTCTTC. It encodes CASSLDPQGYNEQFF.

This clonotype showed up just a few times. The rearrangement joins TRBV6-4 to TRBJ2-3; TRBD2 aligns across 8 bases. This CDR3 is built from 15 residues. Germline trimming cut 2 bases from V and 0 bases from J; bases unmatched to any gene: 1. Germline V lookup: CDR1 MRHNA, CDR2 SNTAGT. The CDR3 nucleotides are TGTGCCAGCAGTGACGGACTAGCTAGCACAGATACGCAGTATTTT. Encoded protein: CASSDGLASTDTQYF.

This clonotype was detected a few times. The J gene is TRBJ1-5, the V gene TRBV7-2; 7 bases line up with TRBD1. Germline V lookup: CDR1 SGHTA, CDR2 FQGNSA. This CDR3 has 16 residues. Trimming took 0 bases from V and 1 from J; bases not matched to a gene: 3. The CDR3 sequence is CASSLATGWSNQPQHF. CDR3 nucleotide sequence: TGTGCCAGCAGCTTAGCGACAGGGTGGAGCAATCAGCCCCAGCATTTT.

This clonotype was seen ten or more times. The chain links TRBV4-1 to TRBJ1-6; D gene ambiguous. Trimming removed 5 bases from V and 10 bases from J, with 12 bases in between. The germline gives CDR1 MGHRA, CDR2 YSYEKL. The CDR3 has 13 amino acids. CDR3 sequence reads: CASSSGPDSPLHF. The CDR3 DNA reads as TGCGCCAGCAGCAGCGGTCCAGACTCACCCCTCCACTTT.

This rearrangement joins TRBV5-1 to TRBJ1-2; D ambiguous. CDR1 is SGHRS, CDR2 YFSETQ, per germline. The CDR3 sequence is 13 residues long. V lost 0 bases and J lost 5, with 8 bases in between. The CDR3 bases are TGCGCCAGCAGCTTGGGGACCCTTTATGGCTACACCTTC. It codes for CASSLGTLYGYTF.

In its sample, this clonotype was seen a few times. The chain joins TRBV18 to TRBJ2-5; D is ambiguous. With 5 bases removed from V and 4 bases from J, the gap between germline ends came to 5 bases. There are 11 residues in the CDR3. CDR1 is KGHSH, CDR2 LQKENI, per germline. This CDR3 is CASSARETQYF. CDR3 nucleotide sequence: TGTGCCAGCTCAGCCCGAGAGACCCAGTACTTC. Full variable domain (rest looked up from reference TRBV18 and TRBJ2-5): NAGVMQNPRHLVRRRGQEARLRCSPMKGHSHVYWYRQLPEEGLKFMVYLQKENIIDESGMPKERFSAEFPKEGPSILRIQQVVRGDSAAYFCASSARETQYFGPGTRLLVL.

There are many counts of this clonotype. The chain joins TRBV6-5 to TRBJ2-1; D perhaps matches TRBD1 (5 bases). With 8 bases removed from V and 4 bases from J, the gap between germline ends came to 15 bases. CDR3 length equals 14 residues. In germline, CDR1 is MNHEY, CDR2 SVGAGI. CDR3 region: CASVRQGLYNEQFF. For the CDR3, the DNA is TGTGCCAGCGTCCGCCAGGGCCTGTACAATGAGCAGTTCTTC.

This clonotype was seen more than once but under ten times. The gene calls are TRBV7-2 and TRBJ1-2; D is uncertain. Germline assignment: CDR1 SGHTA and CDR2 FQGNSA. The CDR3 spans 13 residues. Trimming pared 4 bases from V and 2 bases from J, leaving 8 bases between. For the CDR3, the DNA is TGTGCCAGCAGCTACGATACGAACTATGGCTACACCTTC. It translates to CASSYDTNYGYTF. The full variable domain, completed using reference TRBV7-2 and TRBJ1-2, is GAGVSQSPSNKVTEKGKDVELRCDPISGHTALYWYRQSLGQGLEFLIYFQGNSAPDKSGLPSDRFSAERTGGSVSTLTIQRTQQEDSAVYLCASSYDTNYGYTFGSGTRLTVV.

This clonotype came up a few times. V usage is TRBV10-3 and J usage is TRBJ1-3; D unresolved. The CDR3 covers 13 residues. From germline, CDR1 is ENHRY and CDR2 SYGVKD. V was pared by 6 bases and J by 9 bases, with 15 bases between. CDR3 sequence: CAISLGPEGTIYF. Here the CDR3 DNA reads TGTGCCATCAGCCTCGGACCGGAAGGCACCATATATTTT.

This clonotype was counted many times. V usage is TRBV5-5 and J usage is TRBJ2-1, with D possibly being TRBD1 (5 bases). The CDR3 contains 13 residues. Germline-derived CDR1 and CDR2 are SGHKS and YYEKEE (reference sequence). Between the trimmed V and J ends, which lost 4 bases and 5 bases, there was a span of 10 bases. The CDR3 nucleotides read TGTGCCAGCAGCCCTCGGACAAACAATGAGCAGTTCTTC. It translates to CASSPRTNNEQFF. Filled out from reference TRBV5-5 and TRBJ2-1, the complete variable domain reads DAGVTQSPTHLIKTRGQQVTLRCSPISGHKSVSWYQQVLGQGPQFIFQYYEKEERGRGNFPDRFSARQFPNYSSELNVNALLLGDSALYLCASSPRTNNEQFFGPGTRLTVL.

This clonotype was detected only a few times. This chain's CDR3 is CASSQDWRGAFNEQFF. The CDR3 DNA is TGCGCCAGCAGCCAAGATTGGCGCGGGGCCTTCAATGAGCAGTTCTTC. The rearrangement uses TRBV4-3 and TRBJ2-1; D perhaps matches TRBD2 (6 bases). Deletions cut 0 bases from V and 6 bases from J, with 15 bases between. Germline lookup yields CDR1 LGHNA and CDR2 YSLEER. This CDR3 is 16 amino acids long.

This clonotype was seen repeatedly, ten times or more. The rearrangement joins TRBV5-1 to TRBJ2-5; D possibly corresponds to TRBD1 (6 bases). The CDR3 extends over 15 amino acids. In germline, CDR1 is SGHRS, CDR2 YFSETQ. V lost 2 bases to trimming and J lost 1 base, with 12 bases between them. CDR3 sequence (DNA): TGCGCCAGCAGCTTCTCAGGGGAGCTCCAAGAGACCCAGTACTTC. It encodes CASSFSGELQETQYF.

The V gene is TRBV12-3 or TRBV12-4, the J gene TRBJ1-5, with TRBD1 as a possible D gene (6 bases). V was trimmed by 8 bases and J by 5 bases, leaving 13 bases between them. This CDR3 has 13 amino acids. The CDR3 DNA sequence: TGTGCCAGCGCCGTGTACAGGGATCAGCCCCAGCATTTT. Translating it yields CASAVYRDQPQHF.

This chain connects TRBV18 to TRBJ2-5; 10 positions agree with TRBD1. This CDR3 comprises 14 residues. Germline V gene data show CDR1 as KGHSH and CDR2 as LQKENI. J lost 6 bases, V lost 2 bases, and 3 bases had no gene match. CDR3 in amino acids: CASSPGQGEKTQYF. CDR3 bases: TGTGCCAGCTCACCAGGACAGGGGGAGAAGACCCAGTACTTC.

V usage is TRBV25-1 and J usage is TRBJ1-3; no firm D call. Per the germline V gene, CDR1 is MGHDK and CDR2 is SYGVNS. The germline V and J ends were trimmed by 7 bases and 0 bases, with 13 bases remaining between them. This CDR3 comprises 15 residues. The CDR3 sequence: CASNLTPSSGNTIYF. CDR3 DNA: TGTGCCAGCAACCTGACACCGAGCTCTGGAAACACCATATATTTT.

The chain recombines TRBV5-1 with TRBJ1-2, with a possible D match to TRBD1 (5 bases). Germline values: CDR1 SGHRS, CDR2 YFSETQ. The CDR3 is 15 residues long. V gave up 1 base and J gave up 1 base, with 11 bases separating them. The CDR3 loop reads CASSLTGPYNYGYTF. CDR3 coding DNA: TGCGCCAGCAGCTTGACAGGACCTTATAACTATGGCTACACCTTC.

This clonotype was seen ten or more times. The V call is TRBV4-2, the J call TRBJ2-7; D might be TRBD1 (5 bases). Germline-derived CDR1 and CDR2 are LGHNA and YNFKEQ. Deletions cut 0 bases from V and 7 bases from J, with 13 bases between. CDR3 size: 14 residues. This chain's CDR3 is CASSQDAGLWEQYF. The DNA for the CDR3 is TGTGCCAGCAGCCAAGATGCAGGGCTTTGGGAGCAGTACTTC.

This clonotype was observed a few times. The V gene is TRBV29-1, the J gene TRBJ2-3; 12 bases line up with TRBD2. From germline, CDR1 is SQVTM and CDR2 ANQGSEA. With 0 bases clipped from V and 4 bases from J, the junction kept 14 bases outside the gene matches. The CDR3 spans 19 residues. In DNA form, the CDR3 reads TGCAGCGTTGAAGATCAGTATGGTCTAGCGGGGGGGAGACCAGATACGCAGTATTTT. Translating gives CSVEDQYGLAGGRPDTQYF.

This clonotype was detected a few times. The chain carries TRBV6-5 and TRBJ1-3; TRBD1 agrees at 8 bases. CDR3 length: 14 amino acids. V lost 10 bases to trimming and J lost 0 bases; unmatched junction nucleotides: 5. CDR1 is MNHEY, CDR2 SVGAGI, per germline. The CDR3 loop reads CATKTGGSGNTIYF. DNA for the CDR3: TGTGCCACCAAAACAGGGGGCTCTGGAAACACCATATATTTT.

This clonotype came up a few times. The chain combines TRBV4-1 with TRBJ2-5; D possibly corresponds to TRBD1 (6 bases). The CDR3 consists of 16 residues. V lost 2 bases to trimming and J lost 6 bases, with 19 bases between them. CDR1 is MGHRA, CDR2 YSYEKL, per germline. The CDR3 region is CASSQPQGHTRKTQYF. For the CDR3, the DNA is TGCGCCAGCAGCCAACCCCAGGGGCACACAAGGAAGACCCAGTACTTC.

This rearrangement joins TRBV3-1 to TRBJ2-5; possible D gene TRBD2, 6 bases. Germline loops: CDR1 LGHDT, CDR2 YNNKEL (reference sequence). The CDR3 spans 14 residues. Trimming took 3 bases from V and 5 from J, leaving 13 bases between them. The CDR3 DNA reads as TGTGCCAGCAGCCATGCTAGAGGAGGGGAGACCCAGTACTTC. The encoded protein is CASSHARGGETQYF.

This clonotype turned up a few times. The chain carries TRBV2 and TRBJ2-3, with 11 nucleotides matching TRBD1. Germline CDR1 reads SNHLY; CDR2 reads FYNNEI. Germline trimming cut 7 bases from V and 4 bases from J; bases unmatched to any gene: 7. The CDR3 totals 15 residues. The CDR3 loop is CASKRGTGGADTQYF. For the CDR3, the DNA is TGTGCCAGCAAGCGGGGGACAGGGGGTGCAGATACGCAGTATTTT.